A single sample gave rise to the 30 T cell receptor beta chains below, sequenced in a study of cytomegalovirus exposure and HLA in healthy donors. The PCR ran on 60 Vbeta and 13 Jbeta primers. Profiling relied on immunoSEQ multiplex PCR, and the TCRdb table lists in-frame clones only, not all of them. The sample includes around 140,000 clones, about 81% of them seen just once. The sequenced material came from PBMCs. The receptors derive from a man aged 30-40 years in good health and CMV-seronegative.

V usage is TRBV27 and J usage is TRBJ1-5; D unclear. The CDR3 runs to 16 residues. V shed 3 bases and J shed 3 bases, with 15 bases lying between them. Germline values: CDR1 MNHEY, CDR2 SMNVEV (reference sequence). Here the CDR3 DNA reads TGTGCCAGCAGTTTTACGGGGAAATTGGACAATCAGCCCCAGCATTTT. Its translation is CASSFTGKLDNQPQHF.

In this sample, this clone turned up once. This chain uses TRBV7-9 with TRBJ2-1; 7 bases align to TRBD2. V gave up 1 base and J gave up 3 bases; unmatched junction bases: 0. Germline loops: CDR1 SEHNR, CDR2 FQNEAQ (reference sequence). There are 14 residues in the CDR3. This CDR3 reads CASSLGDYYNEQFF. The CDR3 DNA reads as TGTGCCAGCAGCTTAGGGGACTACTACAATGAGCAGTTCTTC.

The CDR3 DNA reads TGTGCCTGGAGTGTAAACAGCTACGAGCAGTACTTC. Translation gives CAWSVNSYEQYF. The V call is TRBV30, the J call TRBJ2-7; D gene ambiguous. Per the germline V gene, CDR1 is GTSNPN and CDR2 is SVGIG (reference sequence). Trimming took 0 bases from V and 3 from J, leaving 6 bases between them. This CDR3 region has 12 residues.

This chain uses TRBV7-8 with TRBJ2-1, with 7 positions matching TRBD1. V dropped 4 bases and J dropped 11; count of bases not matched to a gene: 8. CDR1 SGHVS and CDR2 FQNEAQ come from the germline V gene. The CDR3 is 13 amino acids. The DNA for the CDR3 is TGTGCCAGCAGCTCCCTCCGGGGACAGCAGCAGTTCTTC. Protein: CASSSLRGQQQFF.

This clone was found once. The CDR3 reads CASSTGQGTLETQYF. The CDR3 region has the DNA TGTGCCAGCAGCACGGGACAGGGGACGTTAGAGACCCAGTACTTC. The chain carries TRBV5-8 and TRBJ2-5; TRBD1 matches at 10 bases. V shed 4 bases and J 4 bases; nucleotides not matched to a gene: 7. Germline V gene sequence: CDR1 SGHTS, CDR2 YDEGEE. CDR3 size: 15 residues. Based on the CDR3 plus reference TRBV5-8 and TRBJ2-5, the full variable domain is EAGVTQSPTHLIKTRGQQATLRCSPISGHTSVYWYQQALGLGLQFLLWYDEGEERNRGNFPPRFSGRQFPNYSSELNVNALELEDSALYLCASSTGQGTLETQYFGPGTRLLVL.

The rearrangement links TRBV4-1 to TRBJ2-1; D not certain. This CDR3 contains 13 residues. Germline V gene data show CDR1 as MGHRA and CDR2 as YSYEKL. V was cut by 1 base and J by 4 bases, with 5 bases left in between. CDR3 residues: CASSQVRYNEQFF. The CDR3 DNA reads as TGCGCCAGCAGCCAAGTCCGGTACAATGAGCAGTTCTTC.

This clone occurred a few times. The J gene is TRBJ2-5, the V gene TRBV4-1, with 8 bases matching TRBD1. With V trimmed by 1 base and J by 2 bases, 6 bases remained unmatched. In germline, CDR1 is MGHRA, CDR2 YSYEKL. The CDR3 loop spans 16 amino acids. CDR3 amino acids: CASSQGAGTGQETQYF. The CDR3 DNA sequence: TGCGCCAGCAGCCAAGGGGCCGGGACAGGACAAGAGACCCAGTACTTC.

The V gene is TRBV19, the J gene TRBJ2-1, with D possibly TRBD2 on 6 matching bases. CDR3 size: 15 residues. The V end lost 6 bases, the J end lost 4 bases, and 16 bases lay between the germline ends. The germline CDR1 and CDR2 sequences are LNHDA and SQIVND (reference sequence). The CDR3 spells CASRKNWGRYNEQFF. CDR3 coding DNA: TGTGCCAGTAGGAAAAATTGGGGGAGGTACAATGAGCAGTTCTTC.

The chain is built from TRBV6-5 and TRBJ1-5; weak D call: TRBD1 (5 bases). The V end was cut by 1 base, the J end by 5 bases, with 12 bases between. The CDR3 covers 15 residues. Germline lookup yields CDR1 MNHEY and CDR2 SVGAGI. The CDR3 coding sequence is TGTGCCAGCAGTTACTTTGGGGGAGGGGATCAGCCCCAGCATTTT. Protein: CASSYFGGGDQPQHF.

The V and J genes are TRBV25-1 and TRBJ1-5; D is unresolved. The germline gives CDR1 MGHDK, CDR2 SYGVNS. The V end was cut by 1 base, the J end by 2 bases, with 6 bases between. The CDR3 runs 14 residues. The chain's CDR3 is CASSELAGNQPQHF. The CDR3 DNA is TGTGCCAGCAGTGAATTGGCAGGCAATCAGCCCCAGCATTTT.

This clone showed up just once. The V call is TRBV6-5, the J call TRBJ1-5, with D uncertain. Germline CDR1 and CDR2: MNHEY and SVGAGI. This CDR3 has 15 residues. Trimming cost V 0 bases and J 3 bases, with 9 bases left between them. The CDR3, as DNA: TGTGCCAGCAGTTACTCTTCCCAGTCCAATCAGCCCCAGCATTTT. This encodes CASSYSSQSNQPQHF.

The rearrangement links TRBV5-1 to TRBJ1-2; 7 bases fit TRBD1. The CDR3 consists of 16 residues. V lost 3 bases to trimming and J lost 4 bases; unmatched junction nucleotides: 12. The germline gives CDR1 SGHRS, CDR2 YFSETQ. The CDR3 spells CASSWGQHRLIYGYTF. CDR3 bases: TGCGCCAGCAGCTGGGGACAGCACCGGCTAATCTATGGCTACACCTTC. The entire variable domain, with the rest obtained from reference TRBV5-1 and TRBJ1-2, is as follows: KAGVTQTPRYLIKTRGQQVTLSCSPISGHRSVSWYQQTPGQGLQFLFEYFSETQRNKGNFPGRFSGRQFSNSRSEMNVSTLELGDSALYLCASSWGQHRLIYGYTFGSGTRLTVV.

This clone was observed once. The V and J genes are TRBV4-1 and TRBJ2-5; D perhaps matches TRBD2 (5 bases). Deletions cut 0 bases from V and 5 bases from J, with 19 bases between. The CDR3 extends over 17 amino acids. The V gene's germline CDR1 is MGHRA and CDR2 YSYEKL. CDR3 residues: CASSQDYGVDGRETQYF. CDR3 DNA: TGCGCCAGCAGCCAAGATTACGGGGTGGACGGACGGGAGACCCAGTACTTC.

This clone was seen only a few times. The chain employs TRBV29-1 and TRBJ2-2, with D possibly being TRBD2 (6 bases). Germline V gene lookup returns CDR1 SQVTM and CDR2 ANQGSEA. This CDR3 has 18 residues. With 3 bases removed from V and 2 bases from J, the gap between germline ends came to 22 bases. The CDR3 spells CSVDGGGAGHTNTGELFF. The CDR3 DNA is TGCAGCGTTGATGGTGGGGGTGCGGGGCATACAAACACCGGGGAGCTGTTTTTT.

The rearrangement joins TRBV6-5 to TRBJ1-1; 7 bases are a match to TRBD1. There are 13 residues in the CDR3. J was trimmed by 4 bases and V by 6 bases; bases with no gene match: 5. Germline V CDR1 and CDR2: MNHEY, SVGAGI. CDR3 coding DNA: TGTGCCAGCAGACTAGACAGGGCCACTGAAGCTTTCTTT. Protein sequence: CASRLDRATEAFF.

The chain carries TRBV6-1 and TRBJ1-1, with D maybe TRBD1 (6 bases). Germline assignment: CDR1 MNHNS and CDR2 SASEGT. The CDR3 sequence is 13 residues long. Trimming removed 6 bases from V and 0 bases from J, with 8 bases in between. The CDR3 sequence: CASRGQMNTEAFF. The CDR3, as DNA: TGTGCCAGCAGGGGACAAATGAACACTGAAGCTTTCTTT.

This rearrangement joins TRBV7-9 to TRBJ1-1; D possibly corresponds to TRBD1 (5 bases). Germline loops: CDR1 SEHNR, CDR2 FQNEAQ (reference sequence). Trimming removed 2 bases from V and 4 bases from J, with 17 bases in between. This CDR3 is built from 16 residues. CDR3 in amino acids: CASSLLALGGSTEAFF. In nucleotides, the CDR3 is TGTGCCAGCAGCTTACTTGCATTGGGGGGAAGCACTGAAGCTTTCTTT.

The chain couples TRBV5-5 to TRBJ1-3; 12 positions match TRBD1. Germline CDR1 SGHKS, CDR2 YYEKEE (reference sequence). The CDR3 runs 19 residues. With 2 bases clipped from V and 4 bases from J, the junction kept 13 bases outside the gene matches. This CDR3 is CASSLRGQGASGRGNTIYF. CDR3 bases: TGTGCCAGCAGCTTAAGGGGACAGGGGGCTTCCGGGCGCGGAAACACCATATATTTT.

The CDR3 nucleotides are TGTGCCAGCAGTCCTCTCCATACTAGAACCGGGGAGCTGTTTTTT. It specifies CASSPLHTRTGELFF. The chain couples TRBV25-1 to TRBJ2-2; perhaps TRBD2 as D (5 bases). V was clipped by 5 bases and J by 5 bases, with 15 bases between them. Per germline, CDR1 MGHDK and CDR2 SYGVNS. The CDR3 contains 15 residues.

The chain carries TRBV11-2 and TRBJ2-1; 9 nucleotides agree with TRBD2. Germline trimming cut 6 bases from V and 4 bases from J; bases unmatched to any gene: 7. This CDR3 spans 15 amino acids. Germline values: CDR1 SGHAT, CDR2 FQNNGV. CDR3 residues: CASRNAGGRYNEQFF. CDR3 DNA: TGTGCCAGCAGAAACGCGGGGGGGCGGTACAATGAGCAGTTCTTC.

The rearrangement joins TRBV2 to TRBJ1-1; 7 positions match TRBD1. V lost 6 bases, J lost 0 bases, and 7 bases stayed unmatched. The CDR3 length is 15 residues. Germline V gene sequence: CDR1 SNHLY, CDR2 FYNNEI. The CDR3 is CASRPGQVMNTEAFF. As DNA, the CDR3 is TGTGCCAGCAGACCCGGACAGGTCATGAACACTGAAGCTTTCTTT.

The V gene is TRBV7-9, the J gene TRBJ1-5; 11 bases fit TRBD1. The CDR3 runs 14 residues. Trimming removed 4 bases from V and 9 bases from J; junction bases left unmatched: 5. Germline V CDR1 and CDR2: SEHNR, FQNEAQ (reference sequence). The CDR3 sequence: CASSSTGTGGPQHF. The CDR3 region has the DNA TGTGCCAGCAGCTCGACCGGGACAGGGGGGCCCCAGCATTTT.

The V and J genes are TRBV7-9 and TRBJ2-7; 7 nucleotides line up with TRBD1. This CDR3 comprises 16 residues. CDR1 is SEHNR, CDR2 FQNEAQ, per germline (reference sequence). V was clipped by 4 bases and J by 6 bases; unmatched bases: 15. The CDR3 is CASSYSLAAGGAEQYF. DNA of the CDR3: TGTGCCAGCAGCTACTCCTTGGCGGCAGGGGGAGCCGAGCAGTACTTC. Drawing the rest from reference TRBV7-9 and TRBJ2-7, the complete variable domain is DTGVSQNPRHKITKRGQNVTFRCDPISEHNRLYWYRQTLGQGPEFLTYFQNEAQLEKSRLLSDRFSAERPKGSFSTLEIQRTEQGDSAMYLCASSYSLAAGGAEQYFGPGTRLTVT.

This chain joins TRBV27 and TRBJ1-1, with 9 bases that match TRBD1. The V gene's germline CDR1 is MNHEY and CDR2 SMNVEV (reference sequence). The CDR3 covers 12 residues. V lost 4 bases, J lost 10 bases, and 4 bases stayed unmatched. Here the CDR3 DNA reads TGTGCCAGCAGTTCGGACAGGGGAGGAGCTTTCTTT. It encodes CASSSDRGGAFF.

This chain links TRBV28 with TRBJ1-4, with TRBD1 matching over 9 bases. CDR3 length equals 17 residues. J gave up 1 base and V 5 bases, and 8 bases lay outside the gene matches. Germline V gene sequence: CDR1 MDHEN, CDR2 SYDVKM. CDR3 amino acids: CASSPSTGGLTNEKLFF. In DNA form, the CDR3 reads TGTGCCAGCAGTCCCTCGACAGGGGGATTAACTAATGAAAAACTGTTTTTT.

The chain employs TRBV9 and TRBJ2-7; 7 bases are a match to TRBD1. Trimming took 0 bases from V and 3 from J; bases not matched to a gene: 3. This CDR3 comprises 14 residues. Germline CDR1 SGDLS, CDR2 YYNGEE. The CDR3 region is CASSVGQGNYEQYF. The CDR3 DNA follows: TGTGCCAGCAGCGTAGGACAGGGAAACTACGAGCAGTACTTC.

CDR3 DNA sequence: TGTGCCAGCAGACCCGACAGGGAGAATTCACCCCTCCACTTT. This encodes CASRPDRENSPLHF. V is TRBV6-6 and J is TRBJ1-6, with 7 positions matching TRBD1. The CDR3 covers 14 residues. Germline CDR1 and CDR2: MNHNY and SVGAGI (reference sequence). V gave up 6 bases and J gave up 7 bases; unmatched junction bases: 6.

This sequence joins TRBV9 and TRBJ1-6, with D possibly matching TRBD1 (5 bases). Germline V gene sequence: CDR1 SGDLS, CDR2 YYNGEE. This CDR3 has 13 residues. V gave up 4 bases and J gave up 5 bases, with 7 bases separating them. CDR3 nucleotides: TGTGCCAGCAGCAGGGGAAATAATTCACCCCTCCACTTT. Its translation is CASSRGNNSPLHF.

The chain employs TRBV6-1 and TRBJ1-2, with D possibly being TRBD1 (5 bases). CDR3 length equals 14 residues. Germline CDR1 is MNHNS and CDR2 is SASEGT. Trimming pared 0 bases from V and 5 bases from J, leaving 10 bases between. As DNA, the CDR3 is TGTGCCAGCAGTGAAGCCGGCAGGGAATATGGCTACACCTTC. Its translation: CASSEAGREYGYTF.

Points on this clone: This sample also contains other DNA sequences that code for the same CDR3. CDR3 coding DNA: TGTGCCAGCAGTTTACCTACAGGGGGGAACACTGAAGCTTTCTTT. This gives the protein CASSLPTGGNTEAFF. This chain connects TRBV28 to TRBJ1-1, with 8 bases that match TRBD1. After removal of 2 bases from V and 1 base from J, the junction contained 3 bases not matched to a gene. The germline V gene encodes CDR1 MDHEN and CDR2 SYDVKM. This CDR3 is built from 15 residues.